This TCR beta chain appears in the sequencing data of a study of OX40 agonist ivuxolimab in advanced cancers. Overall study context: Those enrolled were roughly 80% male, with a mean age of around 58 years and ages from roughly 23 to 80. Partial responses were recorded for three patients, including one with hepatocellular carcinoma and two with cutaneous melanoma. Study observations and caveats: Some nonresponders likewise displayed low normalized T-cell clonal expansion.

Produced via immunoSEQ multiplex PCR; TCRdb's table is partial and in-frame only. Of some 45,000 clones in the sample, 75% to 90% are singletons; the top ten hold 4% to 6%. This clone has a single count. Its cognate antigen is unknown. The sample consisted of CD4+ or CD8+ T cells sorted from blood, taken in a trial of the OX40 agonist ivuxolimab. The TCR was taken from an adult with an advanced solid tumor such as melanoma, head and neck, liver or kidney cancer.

CDR3 nucleotides: TGTGCCAGCAGCGGACAGGGGGCTTTGGATTCACCCCTCCACTTT. It codes for CASSGQGALDSPLHF. V usage is TRBV9 and J usage is TRBJ1-6; 10 bases agree with TRBD1. CDR3 length: 15 residues. Trimming took 3 bases from V and 8 from J; bases not matched to a gene: 5. Germline V gene lookup returns CDR1 SGDLS and CDR2 YYNGEE.